Shown below are 14 T cell receptor beta chains from a single sample sequenced in a study of radiation and T cells in renal cell carcinoma. Sequencing used immunoSEQ multiplex PCR; TCRdb keeps in-frame clones, though not all of them. The sample has roughly 160,000 clones; about 88% are singletons. Time point meaning: blood 4 weeks post-SBRT, at nephrectomy. Treatment noted: 15 Gy SBRT to primary tumor, nephrectomy 4 weeks later. The sample here was blood, taken from a patient whose treatment included radiotherapy and nephrectomy. All receptors come from a woman aged 45-59 years with renal cell carcinoma.

The chain has TRBV4-1 and TRBJ1-1; no reliable D call. Germline CDR1 MGHRA, CDR2 YSYEKL. The CDR3 sequence is 14 residues long. Deletions cut 2 bases from V and 2 bases from J, with 9 bases between. The CDR3 region is CASSQSAGNTEAFF. The DNA for the CDR3 is TGCGCCAGCAGCCAATCGGCAGGAAACACTGAAGCTTTCTTT.

This sequence joins TRBV4-1 and TRBJ2-3, with a possible D match to TRBD1 (6 bases). The CDR3 sequence is 19 residues long. Germline values: CDR1 MGHRA, CDR2 YSYEKL. The V end was cut by 3 bases, the J end by 2 bases, with 24 bases between. The CDR3 coding sequence is TGCGCCAGCAGCCATTACTTCCGGGACACCGTGCCCTCCACAGATACGCAGTATTTT. It yields the protein CASSHYFRDTVPSTDTQYF.

This clone was observed a few times. V is TRBV6-5 and J is TRBJ1-1; the D gene is possibly TRBD1 (5 bases). Germline assignment: CDR1 MNHEY and CDR2 SVGAGI. Trimming stripped 6 bases from V and 8 bases from J, with 13 bases between. The CDR3 is 12 residues long. In DNA form, the CDR3 reads TGTGCCAGCAGGGGACGATTAGTCGAAGCTTTCTTT. Protein sequence: CASRGRLVEAFF.

V and J are TRBV18 and TRBJ2-3; TRBD1 might be the D (6 bases). V lost 3 bases, J lost 2 bases, and 12 bases lay in between. The CDR3 contains 15 residues. The germline gives CDR1 KGHSH, CDR2 LQKENI. In nucleotides, the CDR3 is TGTGCCAGCTCACCCAGGGGTTCTAACACAGATACGCAGTATTTT. Its protein product is CASSPRGSNTDTQYF.

V usage is TRBV7-9 and J usage is TRBJ2-1, with 7 nucleotides matching TRBD1. Germline trimming cut 4 bases from V and 2 bases from J; bases unmatched to any gene: 2. The CDR3 has 14 residues. Germline V CDR1 and CDR2: SEHNR, FQNEAQ (reference sequence). CDR3: CASSSTGAYNEQFF. CDR3 nucleotides: TGTGCCAGCAGCTCAACAGGGGCCTACAATGAGCAGTTCTTC.

This clone was picked up one time. V gene TRBV2 combines with J gene TRBJ2-2; 13 bases fit TRBD2. CDR1 is SNHLY, CDR2 FYNNEI, per germline. Trimming took 6 bases from V and 5 from J; bases not matched to a gene: 3. This CDR3 is built from 15 residues. The CDR3 region is CASRGLAGRTGELFF. The CDR3 DNA follows: TGTGCCAGCAGGGGACTAGCGGGGAGGACCGGGGAGCTGTTTTTT.

This clone has only a few counts. This sequence joins TRBV19 and TRBJ1-6, with no clear D. V shed 5 bases and J shed 10 bases, with 9 bases lying between them. The V gene's germline CDR1 is LNHDA and CDR2 SQIVND (reference sequence). CDR3 length: 12 residues. The CDR3 sequence is CASSDATSPLHF. The CDR3 DNA reads TGTGCCAGTAGTGACGCGACCTCACCCCTCCACTTT.

The rearrangement links TRBV7-9 to TRBJ1-2; D is unresolved. The germline V gene encodes CDR1 SEHNR and CDR2 FQNEAQ (reference sequence). The CDR3 length is 12 residues. Trimming left V 7 bases short and J 2 bases short, with 8 bases between. CDR3 residues: CASMASNYGYTF. Here the CDR3 DNA reads TGTGCCAGCATGGCCAGCAACTATGGCTACACCTTC.

The chain couples TRBV11-2 to TRBJ2-1, with 8 bases fitting TRBD2. Looked up from germline, CDR1 is SGHAT and CDR2 is FQNNGV. CDR3 length: 15 residues. Trimming took 5 bases from V and 3 from J; bases not matched to a gene: 6. The CDR3 DNA sequence: TGTGCCAGCAGCCTCCGCGGGGGGAGCTACAATGAGCAGTTCTTC. This sequence encodes CASSLRGGSYNEQFF.

CDR3 residues: CASSRSRGEEGYEQYF. In DNA form, the CDR3 reads TGCGCCAGCAGCCGGTCTCGCGGGGAAGAGGGCTACGAGCAGTACTTC. V gene TRBV5-1 combines with J gene TRBJ2-7, with a tentative D call TRBD2 (6 bases). CDR1 is SGHRS, CDR2 YFSETQ, per germline. The CDR3 is 16 residues long. V lost 4 bases and J lost 3, with 20 bases in between.

This chain joins TRBV5-1 and TRBJ2-1; 10 bases are a match to TRBD2. The CDR3 runs 18 residues. Germline V gives CDR1 SGHRS, CDR2 YFSETQ. V lost 1 base to trimming and J lost 5 bases; unmatched junction nucleotides: 12. The CDR3 sequence is CASSLSVGGLAGDNEQFF. The CDR3 DNA follows: TGCGCCAGCAGCTTGTCTGTCGGTGGCCTAGCGGGGGACAATGAGCAGTTCTTC.

V is TRBV5-1 and J is TRBJ2-7; a possible D gene is TRBD1 (6 bases). CDR1 and CDR2 (germline): SGHRS, YFSETQ. This CDR3 is built from 13 residues. The V gene lost 3 bases and the J gene lost 3 bases, with 10 bases spanning the gap. The CDR3 here is CASSSQQGYEQYF. CDR3 nucleotides: TGCGCCAGCAGCTCCCAACAGGGCTACGAGCAGTACTTC. Full variable domain (outside the CDR3, taken from reference TRBV5-1 and TRBJ2-7): KAGVTQTPRYLIKTRGQQVTLSCSPISGHRSVSWYQQTPGQGLQFLFEYFSETQRNKGNFPGRFSGRQFSNSRSEMNVSTLELGDSALYLCASSSQQGYEQYFGPGTRLTVT.

The genes are TRBV5-8 and TRBJ1-1, with a tentative D call TRBD1 (6 bases). In germline, CDR1 is SGHTS, CDR2 YDEGEE. The CDR3 covers 17 residues. The V end lost 3 bases, the J end lost 0 bases, and 18 bases lay between the germline ends. The CDR3 nucleotides read TGTGCCAGCAGCTCGGACGCCCAGGGGTCGGTGAACACTGAAGCTTTCTTT. It translates to CASSSDAQGSVNTEAFF.

The V gene is TRBV4-1, the J gene TRBJ2-3; perhaps D is TRBD1 or TRBD2 (5 bases each). The CDR3 has 15 amino acids. V was trimmed by 4 bases and J by 1 base, leaving 12 bases between them. Germline V gene data show CDR1 as MGHRA and CDR2 as YSYEKL. The CDR3 DNA is TGCGCCAGCAGCCTGACAGTGGGGGGCACAGATACGCAGTATTTT. Encoded protein: CASSLTVGGTDTQYF.